What follows are 32 T cell receptor beta chains derived from one specimen sequenced in a study of identical twins. TCRdb used MiXCR to reprocess the 5' RACE reads, holding one entry per CDR3 protein. Among about 220,000 distinct CDR3 sequences listed, 7.5% were seen once. The sample was also linked to a second study, of yellow fever vaccine responses in identical twins.

The sequenced material came from memory (CD45RO+) T cells sorted from blood. The receptors were sampled from a woman aged 18-30 years in good health.

The V gene is TRBV3-1, the J gene TRBJ2-7; 8 bases agree with TRBD2. Trimming removed 1 base from V and 6 bases from J; junction bases left unmatched: 5. This CDR3 is 14 amino acids long. Germline V gene data show CDR1 as LGHDT and CDR2 as YNNKEL (reference sequence). The DNA for the CDR3 is TGTGCCAGCAGCCAAGTTAGCGGGAAAAGCGAGCAGTACTTC. Translation: CASSQVSGKSEQYF.

V is TRBV3-1 and J is TRBJ1-4; D uncertain. Germline V gives CDR1 LGHDT, CDR2 YNNKEL (reference sequence). V was cut by 1 base and J by 5 bases, with 11 bases left in between. The CDR3 sequence is 15 residues long. DNA of the CDR3: TGTGCCAGCAGCCAAGTTCACCGTAAGAATGAAAAACTGTTTTTT. This sequence encodes CASSQVHRKNEKLFF.

This clonotype was detected a few times. The genes are TRBV6-4 and TRBJ2-5; TRBD2 matches 9 bases. Germline V CDR1 and CDR2: MRHNA, SNTAGT. The V and J ends lost 0 bases and 9 bases, in that order; junction bases with no gene match: 5. The CDR3 spans 14 residues. In DNA, the CDR3 is TGTGCCAGCAGTGACTCGACGGAGCGGGGGGCCCAGTACTTC. Translated, it gives CASSDSTERGAQYF.

This clonotype has a count of ten or more. The V gene is TRBV27, the J gene TRBJ2-7; no clear D. The CDR3 covers 15 residues. Per the germline V gene, CDR1 is MNHEY and CDR2 is SMNVEV (reference sequence). Trimming shortened V by 0 bases and J by 3 bases, and 12 bases separated the two germline ends. This CDR3 reads CASSLSTVGIYEQYF. Written as DNA, the CDR3 is TGTGCCAGCAGTTTATCGACTGTGGGGATCTACGAGCAGTACTTC.

This clonotype was picked up a small number of times. This chain uses TRBV20-1 with TRBJ2-7, with a weak D call TRBD1 (5 bases). The length of the CDR3 is 12 residues. The germline gives CDR1 DFQATT, CDR2 SNEGSKA (reference sequence). V shed 5 bases and J shed 2 bases, with 10 bases lying between them. The DNA for the CDR3 is TGCAGTGCTTTTGACAGTCCCTACGAGCAGTACTTC. This encodes CSAFDSPYEQYF.

V is TRBV11-2 and J is TRBJ1-1; a weak D match, TRBD1 (5 bases). The ends were cut back, 5 bases at V and 11 bases at J, with 24 bases in the middle. From germline, CDR1 is SGHAT and CDR2 FQNNGV. The CDR3 length is 15 residues. The CDR3, as DNA: TGTGCCAGCAGCACACTTCGATCGGGACCCACTGCCGCTTTCTTT. Translated, it gives CASSTLRSGPTAAFF.

This clonotype was seen only a few times. The CDR3 DNA is TGCAGCGTTGCGGCCGACCCGGAGACCGGGGAGCTGTTTTTT. Amino acid sequence: CSVAADPETGELFF. The rearrangement uses TRBV29-1 and TRBJ2-2; D call uncertain. The CDR3 contains 14 residues. The germline gives CDR1 SQVTM, CDR2 ANQGSEA. Trimming pared 4 bases from V and 5 bases from J, leaving 14 bases between.

This clonotype was detected a few times. A junction end diverges from the germline sequence, so it may reflect a read error. The rearrangement uses TRBV28 and TRBJ2-7; TRBD1 agrees at 9 bases. The CDR3 consists of 14 residues. Germline V CDR1 and CDR2: MDHEN, SYDVKM. Here the CDR3 reads CASNLGTGFREQYF. For the CDR3, the DNA is TGTGCCAGCAATTTAGGGACAGGGTTTCGGGAGCAGTACTTC.

In its sample, this clonotype was seen many times. CDR3 region: CASSNQGIGELFF. For the CDR3, the DNA is TGTGCCAGCTCTAATCAGGGAATCGGGGAGCTGTTTTTT. The chain recombines TRBV2 with TRBJ2-2; a weak D match, TRBD1 (5 bases). V lost 8 bases and J lost 7, with 14 bases in between. CDR1 and CDR2 (germline): SNHLY, FYNNEI. The CDR3 contains 13 residues.

This clonotype came up many times. This chain links TRBV20-1 with TRBJ2-1, with TRBD2 matching over 11 bases. Trimming removed 5 bases from V and 4 bases from J; junction bases left unmatched: 7. This CDR3 has 15 residues. From germline, CDR1 is DFQATT and CDR2 SNEGSKA (reference sequence). In DNA, the CDR3 is TGCAGTGCTTTAGCGGGAGGGCCGGAATACAATGAGCAGTTCTTC. It codes for CSALAGGPEYNEQFF.

Comments on this clonotype: This could be a read error, since a much larger clone is one nucleotide away. The rearrangement uses TRBV5-1 and TRBJ2-3; D is possibly TRBD1 (7 bases). The CDR3 runs 15 residues. Germline CDR1 is SGHRS and CDR2 is YFSETQ. Trimming removed 3 bases from V and 1 base from J, with 12 bases in between. CDR3: CASSSGGTGTDTQYF. CDR3 nucleotide sequence: TGCGCCAGCAGCTCCGGCGGGACAGGCACAGATACGCAGTATTTT.

The chain is built from TRBV11-3 and TRBJ2-1, with D perhaps assigned TRBD1 or TRBD2 (5 bases each). Germline CDR1 reads SGHNT; CDR2 reads YENEEA. V was clipped by 2 bases and J by 8 bases, with 7 bases between them. The CDR3 runs 12 residues. In DNA, the CDR3 is TGTGCCAGCAGCTTACGGGGACATGAGCAGTTCTTC. This encodes CASSLRGHEQFF.

This chain joins TRBV11-2 and TRBJ1-3, with D possibly being TRBD1 (5 bases). Germline-derived CDR1 and CDR2 are SGHAT and FQNNGV. V was clipped by 4 bases and J by 1 base, with 14 bases between them. CDR3 length equals 16 residues. DNA of the CDR3: TGTGCCAGCAGCTCCGGGACGAAGGGGTCTGGAAACACCATATATTTT. It codes for CASSSGTKGSGNTIYF.

This clonotype was seen more than once but under ten times. This chain uses TRBV11-3 with TRBJ2-7, with 11 nucleotides matching TRBD2. Losses at the gene ends were 5 bases for V and 3 bases for J; bases not matched to a gene: 3. CDR1 and CDR2 (germline): SGHNT, YENEEA. There are 14 residues in the CDR3. The CDR3 DNA reads TGTGCCAGCAGCCTGACTAGCGGGAACTACGAGCAGTACTTC. Translating it yields CASSLTSGNYEQYF.

The chain links TRBV20-1 to TRBJ2-1; a possible D gene is TRBD2 (6 bases). From germline, CDR1 is DFQATT and CDR2 SNEGSKA (reference sequence). V shed 5 bases and J shed 0 bases, with 11 bases lying between them. The CDR3 contains 14 residues. The CDR3 loop is CSAERESSYNEQFF. The CDR3, as DNA: TGCAGTGCTGAACGGGAGAGCTCCTACAATGAGCAGTTCTTC.

This chain links TRBV20-1 with TRBJ2-1; TRBD2 matches 10 bases. CDR1 and CDR2 from the germline V gene are DFQATT and SNEGSKA (reference sequence). CDR3 size: 15 residues. V gave up 6 bases and J gave up 7 bases; unmatched junction bases: 12. This CDR3 is CSAHQPGTSVNEQFF. DNA of the CDR3: TGCAGTGCGCACCAACCCGGGACTAGCGTTAATGAGCAGTTCTTC.

V usage is TRBV6-2 or TRBV6-3 and J usage is TRBJ2-7; 7 bases line up with TRBD1. The CDR3 runs 17 residues. Per germline, CDR1 MNHEY and CDR2 SVGEGT. Trimming at V came to 6 bases and at J to 0 bases, leaving 14 bases not matched to a gene. The CDR3 loop is CASSNTETGTSSYEQYF. CDR3 DNA: TGTGCCAGCAGCAACACCGAGACAGGGACAAGCTCCTACGAGCAGTACTTC.

This clonotype showed up just a few times. The genes are TRBV27 and TRBJ1-2, with 9 bases lining up with TRBD1. V lost 3 bases, J lost 7 bases, and 9 bases stayed unmatched. Germline V gives CDR1 MNHEY, CDR2 SMNVEV (reference sequence). The CDR3 is 15 residues long. Here the CDR3 reads CASSFISTGGFGYTF. The CDR3 DNA reads TGTGCCAGCAGTTTTATTTCGACAGGGGGTTTTGGCTACACCTTC.

This clonotype was recorded a few times. This chain links TRBV20-1 with TRBJ1-5; TRBD1 matches at 7 bases. Losses at the gene ends were 2 bases for V and 0 bases for J; bases not matched to a gene: 7. From germline, CDR1 is DFQATT and CDR2 SNEGSKA (reference sequence). This CDR3 contains 16 residues. The CDR3 coding sequence is TGCAGTGCTAGATCGGGACAGAGGTATAGCAATCAGCCCCAGCATTTT. It encodes CSARSGQRYSNQPQHF.

This clonotype was observed a handful of times. This chain links TRBV7-2 with TRBJ2-4; D is perhaps TRBD2 (6 bases). The V and J ends lost 5 bases and 11 bases respectively, with 16 bases between them. The germline V gene encodes CDR1 SGHTA and CDR2 FQGNSA. The CDR3 length is 13 residues. The CDR3 loop reads CASSKRDLFFQYF. The DNA of the CDR3 is TGTGCCAGCAGCAAGAGGGACTTATTTTTTCAGTACTTC.

This clonotype was seen many times. This chain links TRBV20-1 with TRBJ2-7; no firm D call. Trimming removed 6 bases at V and 4 bases at J, with 19 bases between. Germline-derived CDR1 and CDR2 are DFQATT and SNEGSKA (reference sequence). The CDR3 sequence is 14 residues long. This CDR3 is CSALLLPATYEQYF. The DNA of the CDR3 is TGCAGTGCCTTACTCCTTCCTGCCACATACGAGCAGTACTTC.

This clonotype has a count of ten or more. This CDR3 reads CSVVRVYGGDTQYF. DNA for the CDR3: TGCAGCGTTGTCCGGGTTTATGGGGGAGATACGCAGTATTTT. This rearrangement joins TRBV29-1 to TRBJ2-3; either TRBD1 or TRBD2 may supply D (5 bases each). V lost 4 bases to trimming and J lost 5 bases, with 16 bases between them. The CDR3 covers 14 residues. Germline loops: CDR1 SQVTM, CDR2 ANQGSEA.

This clonotype showed up many times. This chain's CDR3 is CASSDPDRDLDTGELFF. CDR3 nucleotide sequence: TGTGCCAGCAGTGACCCGGACCGGGATTTGGACACCGGGGAGCTGTTTTTT. J is TRBJ2-2 and V is TRBV6-4, with a weak D call TRBD2 (5 bases). The V gene's germline CDR1 is MRHNA and CDR2 SNTAGT. This CDR3 has 17 amino acids. Trimming stripped 2 bases from V and 3 bases from J, with 16 bases between.

This clonotype was observed a single time. This chain connects TRBV12-1 to TRBJ2-2; TRBD2 reflects the table's D call only, with no check against the DNA. TRBV12-1 is given as a pseudogene. The length of the CDR3 is 19 residues. The CDR3 region has the DNA TGTGCCAGCAGCTTTCTGGAAGGGACTAGCGGGAGAATCACCGGGGAGCTGTTTTTT. Translating gives CASSFLEGTSGRITGELFF.

This clonotype was counted at least ten times. This chain joins TRBV20-1 and TRBJ2-5; 7 bases are a match to TRBD1. This CDR3 region has 16 residues. The V and J ends lost 5 bases and 2 bases, in that order; junction bases with no gene match: 14. Germline-derived CDR1 and CDR2 are DFQATT and SNEGSKA (reference sequence). The CDR3 region has the DNA TGCAGTGCTGAAGGGGGCCTTGGGCGTAAGCAAGAGACCCAGTACTTC. This sequence encodes CSAEGGLGRKQETQYF.

The V and J genes are TRBV18 and TRBJ2-1; the D is unclear. Trimming stripped 1 base from V and 5 bases from J, with 15 bases between. The CDR3 totals 16 residues. CDR1 and CDR2 from the germline V gene are KGHSH and LQKENI. This CDR3 is CASSPLVARTNNEQFF. The CDR3 region has the DNA TGTGCCAGCTCACCACTAGTAGCAAGGACGAACAATGAGCAGTTCTTC. The variable domain in full, completed from reference TRBV18 and TRBJ2-1, reads NAGVMQNPRHLVRRRGQEARLRCSPMKGHSHVYWYRQLPEEGLKFMVYLQKENIIDESGMPKERFSAEFPKEGPSILRIQQVVRGDSAAYFCASSPLVARTNNEQFFGPGTRLTVL.

This clonotype was seen a few times. This chain joins TRBV3-1 and TRBJ2-5, with 8 bases fitting TRBD1. Looked up from germline, CDR1 is LGHDT and CDR2 is YNNKEL (reference sequence). Germline trimming cut 0 bases from V and 4 bases from J; bases unmatched to any gene: 1. The CDR3 sequence is 14 residues long. This chain's CDR3 is CASSQEGQGETQYF. The CDR3 DNA reads TGTGCCAGCAGCCAAGAAGGACAGGGAGAGACCCAGTACTTC.

This clonotype was seen a handful of times. The chain combines TRBV5-8 with TRBJ2-4, with D hard to call. This CDR3 has 14 residues. The ends were cut back, 2 bases at V and 0 bases at J, with 6 bases in the middle. CDR1 is SGHTS, CDR2 YDEGEE, per germline. The CDR3 here is CASSLLLAKNIQYF. The CDR3 coding sequence is TGTGCCAGCAGCTTACTTCTAGCCAAAAACATTCAGTACTTC. The variable domain in full, with the rest retrieved from reference TRBV5-8 and TRBJ2-4, is EAGVTQSPTHLIKTRGQQATLRCSPISGHTSVYWYQQALGLGLQFLLWYDEGEERNRGNFPPRFSGRQFPNYSSELNVNALELEDSALYLCASSLLLAKNIQYFGAGTRLSVL.

The sample holds a few counts of this clonotype. The V and J genes are TRBV24-1 and TRBJ2-6; 8 bases fit TRBD1. CDR3 length equals 17 residues. Germline V gene lookup returns CDR1 KGHDR and CDR2 SFDVKD. V was pared by 10 bases and J by 0 bases, with 10 bases of the junction left unmatched. The CDR3 bases are TGTGCCACAAGTAAACAGGGGGGAACCTCTGGGGCCAACGTCCTGACTTTC. It translates to CATSKQGGTSGANVLTF.

This clonotype came up a few times. The chain uses TRBV9 and TRBJ2-3; the D gene could be TRBD1 or TRBD2 (6 bases each). Looked up from germline, CDR1 is SGDLS and CDR2 is YYNGEE. Trimming took off 4 bases at V and 2 bases at J, with 14 bases between the two ends. The CDR3 runs 15 residues. The DNA for the CDR3 is TGTGCCAGCAGCCGAAGGGGGGCGGTCACAGATACGCAGTATTTT. Its protein is CASSRRGAVTDTQYF.

This clonotype was counted only a few times. This chain joins TRBV20-1 and TRBJ2-3; TRBD1 aligns across 12 bases. Per germline, CDR1 DFQATT and CDR2 SNEGSKA (reference sequence). The CDR3 consists of 14 residues. The V gene end was trimmed by 5 bases and the J gene end by 3 bases; junction bases not matched to a gene: 3. The CDR3: CSALGQGATDTQYF. CDR3 nucleotide sequence: TGCAGTGCTCTGGGACAGGGGGCGACAGATACGCAGTATTTT.

There are a few counts of this clonotype. This sequence may be a read error, since a much larger clone differs from it by one base. V and J are TRBV5-5 and TRBJ2-2; TRBD1 aligns across 9 bases. CDR3 length: 15 amino acids. The germline V gene encodes CDR1 SGHKS and CDR2 YYEKEE (reference sequence). V lost 4 bases to trimming and J lost 4 bases; unmatched junction nucleotides: 5. The CDR3 is CASSPGQGSTGELFF. CDR3 coding DNA: TGTGCCAGCAGCCCCGGACAGGGGAGCACCGGGGAGCTGTTTTTT.